This TCR beta chain was documented in a study of response to subunit inactivated influenza vaccine. TCRdb redid the calling of the RT-PCR reads with MiXCR, one entry per CDR3 protein. Seen here are about 540,000 distinct CDR3 sequences, around a quarter observed once, and the top ten hold 2.5% to 3.5%. CDR3 length: 16 amino acids. In germline, CDR1 is SGHTS, CDR2 YDEGEE. The germline V and J ends were trimmed by 0 bases and 2 bases, with 12 bases remaining between them. These data were also filed under a second study, of T cells expressing NK-cell markers. From that second work: 5'RACE template switching built TCR beta cDNA with unique molecular identifiers.

The sample consisted of CD4+ T cells sorted from PBMCs, taken about 13 days after vaccination. The genes are TRBV5-8 and TRBJ1-5; D unresolved. The sequence was obtained from a man aged 45 to 65 who received an inactivated influenza vaccine. DNA of the CDR3: TGTGCCAGCAGCTTGGCCGCGCTCCGGGGCAATCAGCCCCAGCATTTT. This codes for CASSLAALRGNQPQHF.